Described below is a single TCR beta chain sequence and its context. The antigen it binds to is not known. No much larger clonotype is one base removed from it; base qualities were not supplied. This sample is drawn from a study of T cell responses to AZD1222 COVID-19 vaccine (dated by TCRdb to 2020 to 2023). Background on the whole study: TCR sequencing covered more than 230 trial participants: 200 to 210 given two doses of AZD1222 and approximately 25 given two doses of MenACWY control vaccine. Enrollment into the trials was organized by age into subgroups of 18-55, 56-69 and 70-plus years, and those subgroups contained approximately 160, 26 and 62 TCR-sequenced participants, respectively.

The CDR3 regions of human TCRbeta chains were analyzed by immunosequencing. Concerning the study's data processing: TCRs in the repertoires were matched against a reference library of SARS-CoV-2-specific TCRs that had been generated with the MIRA antigen-specificity platform. Breadth meant the fraction of unique TCRs that were SARS-CoV-2-associated, whereas depth meant the fraction of total T cells that were SARS-CoV-2-associated. Each spike-specific TCR was assigned to its reactive spike region and to a CD4 or CD8 class using the MIRA data. Log10-transformed breadth and depth values were compared by one-way ANOVA with Sidak's multiple comparisons tests. TCRdb limited this immuneACCESS table to in-frame rearrangements with V and J called. A share of clones is missing; checked studies link under half to unresolved V genes, and the rest is unexplained. V and J calls and clone size come straight from that table; D and trimming were deduced from the DNA. In all, the sample holds some 150,000 clones, and 82% of those were seen once. Over 4% of the sample belongs to the ten largest clones.

CDR1 and CDR2 are read off the germline V gene as SGHRS and YFSETQ. V loses 4 bases at its end and J loses 8 bases; junction bases beyond the gene matches: 6. Taken from cysteine to phenylalanine, the CDR3 has 15 residues. Only the CDR3 DNA is retained, 45 bases long and in frame from the first base. The time point tag for this specimen amounts to: baseline before first vaccination. Per the publication, the treatment or condition label means: meningococcal conjugate vaccine given as trial control. Samples from vaccinated people were obtained from the UK trials COV001 and COV002, which included a single-blind randomized controlled phase 2/3 trial of AZD1222 (ChAdOx1 nCoV-19) in healthy adults. Trial participant PBMC samples were collected at day 0 and day 28 after the second dose for TCRbeta chain sequencing. Overall study results and their limits: The 56-69-year group was small, and its depth increase did not reach significance, likely because of low power. The vaccine-associated CD4 TCRs covered the entire spike protein, and the dominant responses fell in regions 160-218 and 743-854. Epitopes outside the regions mutated in the B.1.351 and B.1.1.7 variants were reportedly recognized by nearly half of the unique spike-specific TCRs. Conclusions about previously exposed vaccinees are limited, since just six or seven AZD1222 recipients were seropositive for SARS-CoV-2 at baseline. After two AZD1222 doses, both the breadth and the depth of spike-specific TCRs were significantly higher than at day 0 and than in MenACWY recipients. Participants were mostly white British and included more females than males, and it was suggested by the authors that clonal diversity may have been underestimated. No day 14 peak-response samples were available, so repertoires were characterized only after the peak T cell response.

This clonotype originated in an adult in good health. This specimen was peripheral blood, taken on day 0 of MenACWY control vaccination. The sequence links TRBV5-1 to TRBJ1-4, and 12 junctional nucleotides match TRBD1. The nucleotides read TGCGCCAGCAGCCCTGAAGGGACAGGGGGCGAAAAACTGTTTTTT. Its product reads: CASSPEGTGGEKLFF.